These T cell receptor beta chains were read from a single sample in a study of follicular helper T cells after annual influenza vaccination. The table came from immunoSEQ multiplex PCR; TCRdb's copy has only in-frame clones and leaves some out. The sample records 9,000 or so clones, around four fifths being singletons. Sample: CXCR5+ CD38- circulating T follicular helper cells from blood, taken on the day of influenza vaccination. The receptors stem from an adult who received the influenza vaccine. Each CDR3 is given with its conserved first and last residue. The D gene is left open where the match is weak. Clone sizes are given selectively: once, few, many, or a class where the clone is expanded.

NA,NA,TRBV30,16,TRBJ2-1,TGTGCCTGGAGATCCCCCACGGCTAGCTCCTACAATGAGCAGTTCTTC,CAWRSPTASSYNEQFF
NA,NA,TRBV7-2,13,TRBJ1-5,TGTGCCAGCAGCTTAGCGCTGTATCAGCCCCAGCATTTT,CASSLALYQPQHF
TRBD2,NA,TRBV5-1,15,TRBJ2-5,TGCGCCAGCAGCTTGGGTAGCGGGAGACGTGAGACCCAGTACTTC,CASSLGSGRRETQYF
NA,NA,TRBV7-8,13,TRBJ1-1,TGTGCCAGCAGCTTAGGCGGCGCTACTGAAGCTTTCTTT,CASSLGGATEAFF
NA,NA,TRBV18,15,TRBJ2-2,TGTGCCAGCTCACCCGGGACGAGGGGCACCGGGGAGCTGTTTTTT,CASSPGTRGTGELFF
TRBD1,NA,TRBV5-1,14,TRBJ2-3,TGCGCCAGCAGCTCACAGGGGAGCACAGATACGCAGTATTTT,CASSSQGSTDTQYF
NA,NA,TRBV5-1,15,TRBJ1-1,TGCGCCAGCAGCTGGCAGGTGCCCTCGAACACTGAAGCTTTCTTT,CASSWQVPSNTEAFF
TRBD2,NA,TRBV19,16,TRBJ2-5,TGTGCCAGTAGTGGATGGGGGCGGGAGGGCCGAGAGACCCAGTACTTC,CASSGWGREGRETQYF
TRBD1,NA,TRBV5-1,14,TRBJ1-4,TGCGCCAGCAGCCCACGGGACAGTAATGAAAAACTGTTTTTT,CASSPRDSNEKLFF
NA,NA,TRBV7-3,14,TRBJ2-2,TGTGCCAGCAGCTTAGGCGGGATAAACGGGGAGCTGTTTTTT,CASSLGGINGELFF
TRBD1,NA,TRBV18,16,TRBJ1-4,TGTGCCAGCTCACAACCTCCGGGACAGGGTGTAGTAAAACTGTTTTTT,CASSQPPGQGVVKLFF
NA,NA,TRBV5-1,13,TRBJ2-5,TGCGCCAGCAGCTTGACTAACCAAGAGACCCAGTACTTC,CASSLTNQETQYF
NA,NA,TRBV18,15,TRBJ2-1,TGTGCCAGCTCACCATTTTACAGGGAAGACAATGAGCAGTTCTTC,CASSPFYREDNEQFF
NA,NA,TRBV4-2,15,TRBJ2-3,TGTGCCAGCAGCCAAGTGGCGGAAAGCACAGATACGCAGTATTTT,CASSQVAESTDTQYF
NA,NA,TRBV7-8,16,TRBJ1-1,TGTGCCAGCAGCTTAAGGGCAGTGAATAAGAACACTGAAGCTTTCTTT,CASSLRAVNKNTEAFF
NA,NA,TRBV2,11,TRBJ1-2,TGTGCCAGCAGGCCAGACTATGGCTACACCTTC,CASRPDYGYTF
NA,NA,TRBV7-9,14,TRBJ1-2,TGTGCCAGCAGCCTGATTCAGGGAATCGGTGGCTACACCTTC,CASSLIQGIGGYTF
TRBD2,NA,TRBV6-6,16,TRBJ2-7,TGTGCCAGCAGTCCTAGACTAGCGGGCTTCTCCTACGAGCAGTACTTC,CASSPRLAGFSYEQYF
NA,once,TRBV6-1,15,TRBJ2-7,TGTGCCAGCAGCAATTCCGGGGGAAATCTACGCGAGCAGTACTTC,CASSNSGGNLREQYF
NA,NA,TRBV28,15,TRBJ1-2,TGTGCCAGCAGTTTATATCCGGGGGGCTTGAGTGGCTACACCTTC,CASSLYPGGLSGYTF
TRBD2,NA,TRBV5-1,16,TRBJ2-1,TGCGCCAGCGCACCCGCGGGACTAGCGGGAGTGAATGAGCAGTTCTTC,CASAPAGLAGVNEQFF
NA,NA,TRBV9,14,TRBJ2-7,TGTGCCAGCGGGCTGGAGGCAGGGGCGGGTGAGCAGTACTTC,CASGLEAGAGEQYF
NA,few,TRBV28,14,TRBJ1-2,TGTGCCAGCAGTACCCTGGACGACCTGTGGGGCTACACCTTC,CASSTLDDLWGYTF